This entry describes one T cell receptor (beta chain). TCRdb's table, derived via immunoSEQ multiplex PCR, lists solely in-frame clones and lacks some. This repertoire shows tens of thousands of clones, approximately 78% found once; its top ten account for more than 1%. The germline V gene encodes CDR1 MDHEN and CDR2 SYDVKM. V lost 6 bases, J lost 3 bases, and 2 bases stayed unmatched. The CDR3 loop spans 13 amino acids. The sample is drawn from a study of blood T cell repertoires in COVID-19. The sequencing input was peripheral blood. V gene TRBV28 combines with J gene TRBJ1-2; 9 positions agree with TRBD1. The TCR originated in a woman at least 80 years old with acute or convalescent COVID-19. CDR3 DNA: TGTGCCAGCAGACGGACAGGGGACTATGGCTACACCTTC. Residues: CASRRTGDYGYTF.